A few counts support the clone carrying this T cell receptor (beta chain). What it binds is not known. The CDR3 totals 15 residues. After removal of 5 bases from V and 4 bases from J, the junction contained 10 bases not matched to a gene. Germline CDR1 and CDR2: GTSNPN and SVGIG (reference sequence). The data stem from a study of beta chain features in type 1 diabetes. TCRB transcripts that were expressed got sequenced, as all of the isolated RNA had been reverse transcribed. The table came from immunoSEQ multiplex PCR; TCRdb's copy has only in-frame clones and leaves some out. The data show roughly 220,000 clones, 16% seen once. General study findings and limits: There was a moderate but significant shortening of TCRB CDR3s in all four CD4+ subsets of Type 1 diabetes patients.

The receptor comes from a man aged 30-40 years with type 1 diabetes. V is TRBV30 and J is TRBJ2-3, with 9 bases fitting TRBD2. Sequences were obtained from naive CD4+ T cells from blood. CDR3 DNA sequence: TGTGCCTGGCAAAGCACTAGCGGGTCTTCAGATACGCAGTATTTT. This sequence encodes CAWQSTSGSSDTQYF.